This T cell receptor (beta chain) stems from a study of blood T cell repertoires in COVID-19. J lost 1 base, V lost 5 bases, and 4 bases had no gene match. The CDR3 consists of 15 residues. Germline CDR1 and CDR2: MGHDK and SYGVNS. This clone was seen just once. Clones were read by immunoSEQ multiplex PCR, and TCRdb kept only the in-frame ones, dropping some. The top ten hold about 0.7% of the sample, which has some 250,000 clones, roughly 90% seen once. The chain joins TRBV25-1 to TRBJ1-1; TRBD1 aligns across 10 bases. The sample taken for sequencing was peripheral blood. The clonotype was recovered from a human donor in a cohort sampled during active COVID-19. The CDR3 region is CASSPWTGGNTEAFF. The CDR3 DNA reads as TGTGCCAGCAGTCCTTGGACAGGGGGGAACACTGAAGCTTTCTTT.